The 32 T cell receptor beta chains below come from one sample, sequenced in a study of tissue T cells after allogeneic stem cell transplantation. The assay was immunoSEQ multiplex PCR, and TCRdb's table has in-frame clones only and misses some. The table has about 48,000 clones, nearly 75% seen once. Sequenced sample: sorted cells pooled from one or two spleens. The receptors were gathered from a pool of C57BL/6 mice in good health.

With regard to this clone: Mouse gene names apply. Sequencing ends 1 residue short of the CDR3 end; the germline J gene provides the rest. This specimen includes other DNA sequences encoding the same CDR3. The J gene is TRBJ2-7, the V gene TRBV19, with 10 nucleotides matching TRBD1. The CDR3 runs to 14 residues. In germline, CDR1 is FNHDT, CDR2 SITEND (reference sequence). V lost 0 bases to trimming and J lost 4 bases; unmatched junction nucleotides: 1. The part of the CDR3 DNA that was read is TGTGCCAGCAGTATAGGGACAGGGGGATATGAACAGTAC. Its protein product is CASSIGTGGYEQY. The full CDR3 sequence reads CASSIGTGGYEQYF.

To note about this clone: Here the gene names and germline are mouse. The sequenced CDR3 bases are TGTGCCAGCTCTCTCGGGAACACCGGGCAGCTCTAC. Translating gives CASSLGNTGQLY. The complete CDR3 reads CASSLGNTGQLYF. This chain connects TRBV12-1 to TRBJ2-2; D is unclear. Read sequence stops 1 residue before the CDR3 end, and the germline J gene provides the missing end. V was cut by 0 bases and J by 2 bases, with 3 bases left in between. This CDR3 has 13 amino acids. Germline lookup yields CDR1 SGHSN and CDR2 HYEKVE.

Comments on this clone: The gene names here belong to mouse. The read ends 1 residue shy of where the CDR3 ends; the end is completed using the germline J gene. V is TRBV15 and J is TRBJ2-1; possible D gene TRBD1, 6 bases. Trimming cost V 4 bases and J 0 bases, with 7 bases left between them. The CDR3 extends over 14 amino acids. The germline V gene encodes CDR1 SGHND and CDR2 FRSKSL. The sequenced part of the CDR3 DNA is TGTGCCAGCAGTTCACAGGGTAACTATGCTGAGCAGTTC. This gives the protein CASSSQGNYAEQF. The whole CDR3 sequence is CASSSQGNYAEQFF.

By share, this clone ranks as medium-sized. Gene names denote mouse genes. The DNA read from the CDR3 is TGCACCTGCAGTGCAGACAGATATGAACAGTAC. Residues: CTCSADRYEQY. In full, the CDR3 is CTCSADRYEQYF. The rearrangement uses TRBV1 and TRBJ2-7; D ambiguous. The read falls 1 residue short of the CDR3 end, and the missing part is taken from the germline J gene. The CDR3 has 12 residues. Trimming cost V 0 bases and J 4 bases, with 4 bases left between them. Germline CDR1 and CDR2: NSQYPW and LRSPGD (reference sequence).

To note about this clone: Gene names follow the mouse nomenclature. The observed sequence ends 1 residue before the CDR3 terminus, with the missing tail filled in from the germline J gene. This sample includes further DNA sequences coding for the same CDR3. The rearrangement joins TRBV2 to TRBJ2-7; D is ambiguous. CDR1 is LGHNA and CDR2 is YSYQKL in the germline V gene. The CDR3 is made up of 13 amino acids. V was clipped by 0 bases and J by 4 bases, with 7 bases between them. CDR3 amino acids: CASSQEGVYEQYF. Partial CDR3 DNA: TGTGCCAGCAGCCAAGAGGGAGTGTATGAACAGTAC.

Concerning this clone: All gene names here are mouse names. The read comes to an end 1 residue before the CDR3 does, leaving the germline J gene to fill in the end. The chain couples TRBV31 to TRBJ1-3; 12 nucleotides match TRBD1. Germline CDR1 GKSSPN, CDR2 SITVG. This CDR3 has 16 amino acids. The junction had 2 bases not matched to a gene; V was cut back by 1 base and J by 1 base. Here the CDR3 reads CAWSRGQGASGNTLYF. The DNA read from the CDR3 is TGTGCCTGGAGTCGGGGACAGGGGGCCTCTGGAAATACGCTCTAT.

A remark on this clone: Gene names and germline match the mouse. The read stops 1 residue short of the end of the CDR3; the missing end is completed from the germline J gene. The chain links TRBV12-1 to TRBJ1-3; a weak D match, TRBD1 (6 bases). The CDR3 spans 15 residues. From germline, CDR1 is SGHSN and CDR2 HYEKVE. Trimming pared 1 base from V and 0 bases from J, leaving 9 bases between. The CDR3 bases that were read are TGTGCCAGCTCTCTGGGGGGGCATTCTGGAAATACGCTCTAT. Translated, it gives CASSLGGHSGNTLY. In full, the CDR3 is CASSLGGHSGNTLYF. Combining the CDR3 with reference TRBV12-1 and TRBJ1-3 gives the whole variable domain DSGVVQSPRHIIKEKGGRSVLTCIPISGHSNVVWYQQTLGKELKFLIQHYEKVERDKGFLPSRFSVQQFDDYHSEMNMSALELEDSAMYFCASSLGGHSGNTLYFGEGSRLIVV.

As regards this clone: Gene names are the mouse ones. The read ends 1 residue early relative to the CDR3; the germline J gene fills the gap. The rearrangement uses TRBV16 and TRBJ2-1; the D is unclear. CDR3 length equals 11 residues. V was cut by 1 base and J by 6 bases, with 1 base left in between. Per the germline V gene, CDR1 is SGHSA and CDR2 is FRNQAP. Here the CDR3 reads CASSLVAEQFF. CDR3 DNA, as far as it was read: TGTGCAAGCAGCTTAGTTGCTGAGCAGTTC.

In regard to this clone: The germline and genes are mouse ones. CDR3 protein: CASGDANWGGDYAEQFF. The part of the CDR3 DNA that was read is TGTGCCAGCGGTGATGCCAACTGGGGGGGAGACTATGCTGAGCAGTTC. The chain uses TRBV13-2 and TRBJ2-1; TRBD2 matches at 10 bases. The CDR3 end falls 1 residue outside the read, so it is completed with the germline J gene. The V segment lost 0 bases and the J segment 2 bases; nucleotides outside the gene matches: 5. Germline V gene lookup returns CDR1 NNHNN and CDR2 SYGAGS (reference sequence). The CDR3 extends over 17 amino acids.

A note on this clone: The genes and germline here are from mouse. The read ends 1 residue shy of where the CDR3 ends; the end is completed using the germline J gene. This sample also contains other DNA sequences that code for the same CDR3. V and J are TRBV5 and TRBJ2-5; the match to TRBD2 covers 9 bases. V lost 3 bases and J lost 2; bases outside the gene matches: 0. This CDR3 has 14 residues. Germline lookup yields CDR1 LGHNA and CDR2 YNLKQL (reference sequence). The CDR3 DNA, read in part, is TGTGCCAGCAGCCAGGGACTGGGCCAAGACACCCAGTAC. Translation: CASSQGLGQDTQY. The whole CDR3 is CASSQGLGQDTQYF.

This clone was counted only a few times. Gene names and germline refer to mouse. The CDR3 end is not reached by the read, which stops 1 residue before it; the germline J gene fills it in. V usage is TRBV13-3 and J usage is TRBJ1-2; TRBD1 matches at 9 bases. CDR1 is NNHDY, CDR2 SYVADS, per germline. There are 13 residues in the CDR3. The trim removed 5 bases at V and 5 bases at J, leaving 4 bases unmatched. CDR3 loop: CASRTGGRSDYTF. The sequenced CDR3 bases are TGTGCCAGCAGGACAGGGGGAAGATCCGACTACACC.

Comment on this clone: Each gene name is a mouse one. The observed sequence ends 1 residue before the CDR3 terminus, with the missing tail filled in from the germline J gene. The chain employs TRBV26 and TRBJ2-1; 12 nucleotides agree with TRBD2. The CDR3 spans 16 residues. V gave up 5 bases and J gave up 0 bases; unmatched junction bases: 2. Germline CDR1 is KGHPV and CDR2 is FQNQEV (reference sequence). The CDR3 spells CASSRTGGVNYAEQFF. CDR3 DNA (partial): TGTGCCAGCAGTAGGACTGGGGGGGTTAACTATGCTGAGCAGTTC.

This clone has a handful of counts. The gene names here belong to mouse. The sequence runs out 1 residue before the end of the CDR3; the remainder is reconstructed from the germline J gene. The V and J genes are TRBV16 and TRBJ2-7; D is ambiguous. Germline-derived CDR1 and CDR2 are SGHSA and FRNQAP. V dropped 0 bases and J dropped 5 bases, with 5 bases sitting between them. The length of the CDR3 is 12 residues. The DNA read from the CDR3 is TGTGCAAGCAGCTTAGATCGGAATGAACAGTAC. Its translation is CASSLDRNEQY. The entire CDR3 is CASSLDRNEQYF.

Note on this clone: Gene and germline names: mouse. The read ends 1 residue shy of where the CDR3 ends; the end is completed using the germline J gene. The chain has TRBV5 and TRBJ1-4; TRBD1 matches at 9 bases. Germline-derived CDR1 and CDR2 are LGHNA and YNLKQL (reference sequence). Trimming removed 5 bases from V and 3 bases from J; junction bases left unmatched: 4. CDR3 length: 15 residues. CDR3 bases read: TGTGCCAGCAGCGCCGGGACAGGGCCCAACGAAAGATTATTT. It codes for CASSAGTGPNERLF. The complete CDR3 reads CASSAGTGPNERLFF.

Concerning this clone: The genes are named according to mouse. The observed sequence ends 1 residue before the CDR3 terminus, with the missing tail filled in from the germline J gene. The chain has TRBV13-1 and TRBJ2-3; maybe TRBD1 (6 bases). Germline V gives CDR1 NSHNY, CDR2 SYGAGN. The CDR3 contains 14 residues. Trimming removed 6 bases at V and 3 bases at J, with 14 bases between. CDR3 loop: CASTPQGGAETLYF. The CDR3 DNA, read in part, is TGTGCCAGCACCCCACAGGGAGGAGCAGAAACGCTGTAT.

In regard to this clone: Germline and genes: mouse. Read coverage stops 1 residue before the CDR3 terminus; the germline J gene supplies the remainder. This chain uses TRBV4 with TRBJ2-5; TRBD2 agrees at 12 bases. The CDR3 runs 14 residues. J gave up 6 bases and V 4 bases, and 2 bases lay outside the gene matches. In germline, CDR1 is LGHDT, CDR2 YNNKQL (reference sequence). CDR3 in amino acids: CASSFGTGGDTQYF. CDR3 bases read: TGTGCCAGCAGCTTCGGGACTGGGGGGGACACCCAGTAC. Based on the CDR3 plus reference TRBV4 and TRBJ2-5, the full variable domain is ETAVFQTPNYHVTQVGNEVSFNCKQTLGHDTMYWYKQDSKKLLKIMFSYNNKQLIVNETVPRRFSPQSSDKAHLNLRIKSVEPEDSAVYLCASSFGTGGDTQYFGPGTRLLVL.

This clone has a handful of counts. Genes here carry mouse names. The CDR3 bases that were read are TGTGCCTGGAGTGGGGACTGGGGCTATGAACAGTAC. This sequence encodes CAWSGDWGYEQY. The full CDR3 protein reads CAWSGDWGYEQYF. The chain carries TRBV31 and TRBJ2-7; 10 bases line up with TRBD2. The read terminates 1 residue ahead of where the CDR3 ends, so the germline J gene completes it. This CDR3 comprises 13 residues. CDR1 is GKSSPN, CDR2 SITVG, per germline. The V gene end was trimmed by 2 bases and the J gene end by 3 bases; junction bases not matched to a gene: 1.

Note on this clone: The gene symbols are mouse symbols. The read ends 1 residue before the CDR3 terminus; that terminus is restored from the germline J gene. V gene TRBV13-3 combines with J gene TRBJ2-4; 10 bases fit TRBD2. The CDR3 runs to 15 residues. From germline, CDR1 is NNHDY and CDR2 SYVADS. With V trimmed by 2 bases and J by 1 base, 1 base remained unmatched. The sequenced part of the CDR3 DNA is TGTGCCAGCAGTGACGACTGGGGGGGTCAAAACACCTTGTAC. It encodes CASSDDWGGQNTLY. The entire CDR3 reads CASSDDWGGQNTLYF.

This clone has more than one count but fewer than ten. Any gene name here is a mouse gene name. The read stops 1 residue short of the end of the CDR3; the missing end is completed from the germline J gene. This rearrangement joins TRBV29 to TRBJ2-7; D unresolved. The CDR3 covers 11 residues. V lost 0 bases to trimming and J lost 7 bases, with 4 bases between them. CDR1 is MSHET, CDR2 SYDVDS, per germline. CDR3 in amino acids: CASSLSREQYF. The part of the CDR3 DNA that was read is TGTGCTAGCAGTTTATCGAGAGAACAGTAC.

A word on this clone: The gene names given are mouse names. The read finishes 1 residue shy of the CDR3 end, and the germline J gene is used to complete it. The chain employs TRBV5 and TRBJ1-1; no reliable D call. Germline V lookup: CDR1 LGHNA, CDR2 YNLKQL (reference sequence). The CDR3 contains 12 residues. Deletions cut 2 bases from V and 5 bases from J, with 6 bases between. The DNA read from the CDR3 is TGTGCCAGCAGCCAAAGGGAGACAGAAGTCTTC. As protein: CASSQRETEVF. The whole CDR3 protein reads CASSQRETEVFF.

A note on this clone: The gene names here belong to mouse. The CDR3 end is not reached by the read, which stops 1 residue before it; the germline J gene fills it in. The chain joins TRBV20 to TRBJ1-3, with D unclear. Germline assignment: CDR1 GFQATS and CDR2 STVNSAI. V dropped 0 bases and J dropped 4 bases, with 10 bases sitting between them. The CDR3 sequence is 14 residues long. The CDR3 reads CGARDPRTGNTLYF. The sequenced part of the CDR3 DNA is TGTGGTGCTAGGGATCCCAGGACGGGAAATACGCTCTAT.

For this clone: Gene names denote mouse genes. The CDR3 DNA, read in part, is TGCACCTGCAGTGAGGACAGTGCAGAAACGCTGTAT. It codes for CTCSEDSAETLY. The complete CDR3 sequence is CTCSEDSAETLYF. The chain combines TRBV1 with TRBJ2-3, with no clear D. Sequencing ends 1 residue short of the CDR3 end; the germline J gene provides the rest. Trimming stripped 4 bases from V and 0 bases from J, with 5 bases between. Germline V lookup: CDR1 NSQYPW, CDR2 LRSPGD (reference sequence). There are 13 residues in the CDR3.

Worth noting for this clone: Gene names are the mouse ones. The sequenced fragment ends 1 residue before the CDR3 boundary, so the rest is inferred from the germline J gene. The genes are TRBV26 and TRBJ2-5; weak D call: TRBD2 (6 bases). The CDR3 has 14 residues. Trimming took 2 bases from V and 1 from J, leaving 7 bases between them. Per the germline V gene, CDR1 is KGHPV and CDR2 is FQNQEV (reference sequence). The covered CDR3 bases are TGTGCCAGCAGTCTGCGGGGGGACCAAGACACCCAGTAC. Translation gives CASSLRGDQDTQY. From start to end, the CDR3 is CASSLRGDQDTQYF.

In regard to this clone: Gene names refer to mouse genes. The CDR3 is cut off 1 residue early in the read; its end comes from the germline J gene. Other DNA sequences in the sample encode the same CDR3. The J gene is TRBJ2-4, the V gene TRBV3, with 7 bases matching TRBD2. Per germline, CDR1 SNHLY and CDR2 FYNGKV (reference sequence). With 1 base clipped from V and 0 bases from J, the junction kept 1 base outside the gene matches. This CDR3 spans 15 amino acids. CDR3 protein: CASSLGGGSQNTLYF. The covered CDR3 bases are TGTGCCAGCAGCTTAGGGGGGGGTAGTCAAAACACCTTGTAC.

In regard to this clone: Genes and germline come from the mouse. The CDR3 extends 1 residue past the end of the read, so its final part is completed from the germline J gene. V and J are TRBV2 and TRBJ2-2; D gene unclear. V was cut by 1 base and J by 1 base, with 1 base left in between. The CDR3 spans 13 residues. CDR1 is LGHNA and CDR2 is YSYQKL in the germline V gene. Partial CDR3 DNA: TGTGCCAGCAGCCAAGGAAACACCGGGCAGCTCTAC. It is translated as CASSQGNTGQLY. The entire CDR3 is CASSQGNTGQLYF.

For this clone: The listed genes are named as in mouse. CDR3 sequence: CASSSPGGVYEQYF. The part of the CDR3 DNA that was read is TGTGCCAGCAGCTCCCCTGGGGGGGTCTATGAACAGTAC. The J gene is TRBJ2-7, the V gene TRBV3, with 9 bases aligning to TRBD2. The CDR3 goes on 1 residue after the read ends, and that part is filled in from the germline J gene. The CDR3 consists of 14 residues. With V trimmed by 4 bases and J by 3 bases, 4 bases remained unmatched. Germline assignment: CDR1 SNHLY and CDR2 FYNGKV (reference sequence).

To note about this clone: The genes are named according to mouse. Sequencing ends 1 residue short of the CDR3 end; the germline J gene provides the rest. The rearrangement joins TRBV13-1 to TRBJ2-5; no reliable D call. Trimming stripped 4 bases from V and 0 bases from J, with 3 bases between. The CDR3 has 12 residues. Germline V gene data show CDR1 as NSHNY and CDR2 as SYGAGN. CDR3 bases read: TGTGCCAGCAGTCATAACCAAGACACCCAGTAC. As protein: CASSHNQDTQY. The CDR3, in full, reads CASSHNQDTQYF.

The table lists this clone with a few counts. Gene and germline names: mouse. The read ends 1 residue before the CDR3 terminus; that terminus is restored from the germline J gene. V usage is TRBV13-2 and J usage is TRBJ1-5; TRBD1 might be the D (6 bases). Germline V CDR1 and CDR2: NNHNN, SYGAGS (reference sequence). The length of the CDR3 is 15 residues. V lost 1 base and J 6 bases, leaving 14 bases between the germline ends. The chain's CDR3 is CASGDSPGESQAPLF. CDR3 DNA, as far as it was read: TGTGCCAGCGGTGATTCCCCAGGGGAGAGCCAGGCTCCGCTT.

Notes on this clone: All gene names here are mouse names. The DNA read from the CDR3 is TGTGCCAGCAGTCTGCCAAACTCCGACTACACC. It specifies CASSLPNSDYT. The whole CDR3 sequence reads CASSLPNSDYTF. V usage is TRBV26 and J usage is TRBJ1-2; the D is unclear. The CDR3 end is not reached by the read, which stops 1 residue before it; the germline J gene fills it in. V was trimmed by 2 bases and J by 0 bases, leaving 1 base between them. The CDR3 totals 12 residues. CDR1 and CDR2 (germline): KGHPV, FQNQEV (reference sequence).

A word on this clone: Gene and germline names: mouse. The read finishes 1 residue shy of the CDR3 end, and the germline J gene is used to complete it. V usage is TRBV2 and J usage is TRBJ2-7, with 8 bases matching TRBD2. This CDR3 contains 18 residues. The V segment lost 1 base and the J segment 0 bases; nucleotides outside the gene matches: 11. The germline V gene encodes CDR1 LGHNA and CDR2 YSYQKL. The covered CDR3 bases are TGTGCCAGCAGCCAAGCGGCTGGGGGGCGCAGGAGCTCCTATGAACAGTAC. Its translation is CASSQAAGGRRSSYEQY. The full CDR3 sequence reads CASSQAAGGRRSSYEQYF.

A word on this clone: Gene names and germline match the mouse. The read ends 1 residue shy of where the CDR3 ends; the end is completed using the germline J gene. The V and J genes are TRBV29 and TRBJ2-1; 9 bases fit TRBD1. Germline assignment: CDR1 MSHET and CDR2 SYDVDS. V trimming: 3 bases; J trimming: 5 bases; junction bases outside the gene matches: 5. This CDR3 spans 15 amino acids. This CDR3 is CASSLVRDRDAEQFF. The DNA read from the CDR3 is TGTGCTAGCAGTTTGGTAAGGGACAGGGATGCTGAGCAGTTC.

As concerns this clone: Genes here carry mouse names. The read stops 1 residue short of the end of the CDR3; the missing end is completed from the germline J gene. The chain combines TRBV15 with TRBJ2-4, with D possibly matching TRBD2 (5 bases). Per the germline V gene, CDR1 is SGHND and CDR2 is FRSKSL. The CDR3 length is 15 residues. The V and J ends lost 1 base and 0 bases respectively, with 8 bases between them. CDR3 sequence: CASSLDWTSQNTLYF. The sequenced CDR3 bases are TGTGCCAGCAGTTTAGACTGGACTAGTCAAAACACCTTGTAC.